This T cell receptor beta chain was sequenced for a study of blood T cell repertoires in COVID-19. As processed by the authors: Cell counts per sample came from amplifying reference gene primers. Sequenced by immunoSEQ multiplex PCR; TCRdb stores in-frame clones only, minus some. D and trimming were read from the DNA, whereas the V and J calls and clone size are those reported in that table. The sample consists of some 200,000 clones, 89% of them appearing once. The CDR3 consists of 19 residues. V trimming: 4 bases; J trimming: 4 bases; junction bases outside the gene matches: 15. Germline lookup yields CDR1 SGHNT and CDR2 YYREEE (reference sequence).

Sample: PBMCs or T cells enriched from blood (not recorded which). The rearrangement links TRBV5-4 to TRBJ2-7, with TRBD2 matching 15 bases. This TCR came from a woman aged 18 to 35 who had recovered from COVID-19. CDR3: CASSIIGLAGGPRSYEQYF. The CDR3 DNA sequence: TGTGCCAGCAGCATTATTGGACTAGCGGGAGGGCCTCGATCTTACGAGCAGTACTTC.